This T cell receptor (beta chain) was obtained from a study of blood T cell repertoires in COVID-19. Turning to the study itself: Acute-phase and convalescent COVID-19 samples originated in the United States, Italy and Spain. From T cells, B-cell-depleted T cells, or PBMCs came the material, which was cDNA or gDNA.

Original processing methods: Amplification of reference gene primers provided the estimated nucleated cell counts. The repertoire was sequenced with immunoSEQ multiplex PCR; TCRdb's copy has only in-frame clones and lacks some. V, J and clone size are those of that table, while D and trimming were read from the DNA. In the table there are tens of thousands of clones, roughly 88% of which are singletons. V dropped 6 bases and J dropped 5; count of bases not matched to a gene: 9. CDR1 is KGHSH, CDR2 LQKENI, per germline. The CDR3 has 14 residues. Sequencing was performed on peripheral blood. The clonotype comes from a woman of 80 years or more with acute or convalescent COVID-19. This chain links TRBV18 with TRBJ2-5; 7 bases align to TRBD1. The CDR3 bases are TGTGCCAGCTCCCGGCGACAGGGTGCCGAGACCCAGTACTTC. It yields the protein CASSRRQGAETQYF.